This T cell receptor (beta chain) was retrieved from a study of CD8 T cells in Susac syndrome (dated by TCRdb to between 2018 and 2021). Context from the whole study: Among the Susac syndrome patients who were sequenced, clinically active disease was present in five or six and clinical remission was observed in 8 or 9. At blood withdrawal, Susac syndrome patients were therapy-naive, treated with corticosteroids (with IVIg additionally given to some), or treated with IVIg alone. The study used repertoire sequencing to test whether antigen drove CD8+ T cell activation and differentiation in Susac syndrome. Overall results and qualifications from the work: In patients with Susac syndrome, the CD4+ T cell repertoire showed no detectable clonal expansion. The number of individuals in the TCR sequencing and HLA analysis was recognized as being relatively small.

V sheds 0 bases and J sheds 0 bases, leaving 6 bases between their ends. The CDR3 goes from the cysteine to the phenylalanine over 15 residues. The CDR3 DNA has 45 bases and is translated from base 1. Via the germline V gene (reference sequence), CDR1 is LGHDT and CDR2 YNNKEL. Peripheral blood CD8+ and CD4+ T cells from healthy donors, Susac syndrome patients and multiple sclerosis patients were profiled by high-throughput TCR beta sequencing. Recently defined diagnostic criteria for definite or probable disease were met by the Susac syndrome patients. Bulk CD8+ and CD4+ T cells were purified magnetically by negative isolation, whereas CD8+ TEMRA cells were enriched by FACS. Blood was drawn into EDTA tubes, processed within 24 hours, and PBMCs were isolated by density gradient centrifugation. PBMCs destined for TCR sequencing were cryopreserved in liquid nitrogen and later thawed in a 37 °C water bath. The sorted or isolated CD4+, CD8+ and CD8+ TEMRA cells reached a purity of at least 90%.

Turning to this clonotype: This clone's antigen is unknown. Within one base of it there is no much larger clone, and no base qualities were kept.

RNA was extracted with the RNeasy kit and about 0.45 to 1 ug was reverse transcribed using random hexamers. TCR beta CDR3 regions were amplified with the immunoSEQ multiplex PCR assay covering 54 Vbeta and 13 Jbeta segments. PCR amplification bias was corrected using a synthetic template baseline for primer optimization and computational correction. The published analysis was carried out like this. Reads were assigned to V, D and J genes according to IMGT and analyzed in immunoSEQ Analyzer, with only productive sequences retained. Clonality was calculated as one minus the Shannon entropy normalized by log2 of the number of productive unique sequences. For each patient and control, public and private clones were evaluated among the 100 most prevalent clones. A clone was defined as Susac-specific if it was absent from the healthy and MS cohorts, from roughly 1,000 published viral clones and from other ImmuneACCESS disease sequences. Using fastp trimming at Q25 and MiXCR clonotype assembly, TCRdb reanalyzed the public sequencing data and kept in-frame beta chains. A single entry per CDR3 protein holds the most common genes and DNA from its merged rows. Here the V and J calls rest on TCRdb's processing, not on the authors' analysis. The sample table records under 200,000 distinct CDR3 sequences; more than 95% of these occur just once. Around 0.12% of the sample is taken by the ten largest.

Sequenced sample: CD4+ T cells from PBMCs. This receptor was obtained from a human donor with Susac syndrome. This chain is built from TRBV3-1 and TRBJ1-5; the D segment cannot be called with confidence. The encoded CDR3 is CASSQDAGSNQPQHF. The nucleotide sequence reads TGTGCCAGCAGCCAAGATGCAGGTAGCAATCAGCCCCAGCATTTT. Reference TRBV3-1 and TRBJ1-5 genes cover what lies past the CDR3, so the full variable domain is DTAVSQTPKYLVTQMGNDKSIKCEQNLGHDTMYWYKQDSKKFLKIMFSYNNKELIINETVPNRFSPKSPDKAHLNLHINSLELGDSAVYFCASSQDAGSNQPQHFGDGTRLSIL.